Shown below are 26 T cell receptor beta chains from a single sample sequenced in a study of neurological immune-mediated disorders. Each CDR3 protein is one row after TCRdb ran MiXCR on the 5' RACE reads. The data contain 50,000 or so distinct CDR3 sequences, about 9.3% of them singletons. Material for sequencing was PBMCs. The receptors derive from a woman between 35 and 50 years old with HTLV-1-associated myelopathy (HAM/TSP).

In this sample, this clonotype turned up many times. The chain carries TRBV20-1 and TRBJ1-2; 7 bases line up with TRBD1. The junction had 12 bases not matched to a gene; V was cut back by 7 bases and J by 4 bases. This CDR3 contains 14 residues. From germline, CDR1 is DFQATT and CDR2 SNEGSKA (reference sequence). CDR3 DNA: TGCAGTGTCTCAAGGACAGGCGGGGCCTATGGCTACACCTTC. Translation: CSVSRTGGAYGYTF.

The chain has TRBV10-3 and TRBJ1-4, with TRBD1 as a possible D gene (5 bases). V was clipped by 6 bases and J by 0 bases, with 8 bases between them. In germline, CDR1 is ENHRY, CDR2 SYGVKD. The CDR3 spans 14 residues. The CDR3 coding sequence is TGTGCCATCAGGGGAGGGGCAACTAATGAAAAACTGTTTTTT. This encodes CAIRGGATNEKLFF.

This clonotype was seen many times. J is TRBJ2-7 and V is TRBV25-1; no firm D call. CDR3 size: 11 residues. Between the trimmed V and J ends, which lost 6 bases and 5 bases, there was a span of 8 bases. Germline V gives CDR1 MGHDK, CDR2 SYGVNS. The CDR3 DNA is TGTGCCAGCAGCCGACTCCACGAGCAGTACTTC. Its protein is CASSRLHEQYF.

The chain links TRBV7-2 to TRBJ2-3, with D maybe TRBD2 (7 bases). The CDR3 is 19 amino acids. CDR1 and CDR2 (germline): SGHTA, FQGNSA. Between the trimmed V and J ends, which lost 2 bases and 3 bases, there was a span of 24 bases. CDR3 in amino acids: CASSLNIPGRGPGTDTQYF. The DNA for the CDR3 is TGTGCCAGCAGCTTAAACATCCCAGGGCGGGGGCCGGGGACAGATACGCAGTATTTT.

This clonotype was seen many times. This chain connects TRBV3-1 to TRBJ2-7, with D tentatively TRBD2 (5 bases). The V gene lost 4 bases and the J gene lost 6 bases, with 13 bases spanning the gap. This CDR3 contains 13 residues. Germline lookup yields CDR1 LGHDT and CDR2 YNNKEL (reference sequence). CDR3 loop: CASSPGLTFEQYF. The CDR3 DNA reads TGTGCCAGCAGCCCCGGACTTACCTTCGAGCAGTACTTC.

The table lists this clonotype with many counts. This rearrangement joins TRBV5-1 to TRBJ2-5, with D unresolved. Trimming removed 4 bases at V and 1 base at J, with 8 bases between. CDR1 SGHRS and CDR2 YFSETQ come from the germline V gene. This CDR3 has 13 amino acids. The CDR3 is CASSPRAQETQYF. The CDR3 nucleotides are TGCGCCAGCAGCCCACGAGCCCAAGAGACCCAGTACTTC.

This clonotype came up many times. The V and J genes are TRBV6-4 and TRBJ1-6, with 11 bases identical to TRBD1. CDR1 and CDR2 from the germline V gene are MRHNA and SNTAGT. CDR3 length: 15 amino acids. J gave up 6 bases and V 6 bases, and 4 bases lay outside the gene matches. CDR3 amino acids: CASRDRGLGNSPLHF. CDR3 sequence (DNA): TGTGCCAGCAGGGACAGGGGGCTTGGTAATTCACCCCTCCACTTT.

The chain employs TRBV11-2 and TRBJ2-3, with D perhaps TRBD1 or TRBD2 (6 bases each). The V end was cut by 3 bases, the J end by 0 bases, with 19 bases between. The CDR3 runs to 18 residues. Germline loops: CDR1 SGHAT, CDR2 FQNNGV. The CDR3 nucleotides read TGTGCCAGCAGCTTCCCTCGGGGGCAGGGGATCAGCACAGATACGCAGTATTTT. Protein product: CASSFPRGQGISTDTQYF.

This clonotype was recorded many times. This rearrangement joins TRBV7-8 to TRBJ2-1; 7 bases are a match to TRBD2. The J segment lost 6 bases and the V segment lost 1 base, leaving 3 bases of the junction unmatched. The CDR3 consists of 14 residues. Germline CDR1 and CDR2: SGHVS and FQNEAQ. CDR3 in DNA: TGTGCCAGCAGCTTAGGTCCGGGAGGCAATGAGCAGTTCTTC. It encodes CASSLGPGGNEQFF. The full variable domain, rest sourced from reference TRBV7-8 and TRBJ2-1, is GAGVSQSPRYKVAKRGQDVALRCDPISGHVSLFWYQQALGQGPEFLTYFQNEAQLDKSGLPSDRFFAERPEGSVSTLKIQRTQQEDSAVYLCASSLGPGGNEQFFGPGTRLTVL.

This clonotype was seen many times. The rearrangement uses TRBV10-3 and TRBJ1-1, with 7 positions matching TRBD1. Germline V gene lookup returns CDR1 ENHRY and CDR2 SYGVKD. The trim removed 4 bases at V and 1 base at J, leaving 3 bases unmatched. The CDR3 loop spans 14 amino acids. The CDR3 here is CAISVRGGNTEAFF. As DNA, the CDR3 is TGTGCCATCAGTGTCAGGGGGGGGAACACTGAAGCTTTCTTT.

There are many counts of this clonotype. The CDR3: CASSHNPGGNTDTQYF. The CDR3 nucleotides read TGTGCCAGCAGCCACAACCCGGGGGGGAACACAGATACGCAGTATTTT. V is TRBV4-2 and J is TRBJ2-3; 8 bases are shared with TRBD2. The germline V gene encodes CDR1 LGHNA and CDR2 YNFKEQ. Trimming removed 3 bases from V and 2 bases from J; junction bases left unmatched: 7. The CDR3 contains 16 residues.

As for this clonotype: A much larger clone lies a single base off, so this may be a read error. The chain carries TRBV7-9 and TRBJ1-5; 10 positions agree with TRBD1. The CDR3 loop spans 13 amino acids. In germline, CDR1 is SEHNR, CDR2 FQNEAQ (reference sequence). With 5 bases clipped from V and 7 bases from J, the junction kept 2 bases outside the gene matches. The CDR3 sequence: CASSGTGEQPQHF. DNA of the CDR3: TGTGCCAGCAGCGGGACAGGGGAGCAGCCCCAGCATTTT.

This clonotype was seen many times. CDR3 region: CASSSSLGLGTDTQYF. CDR3 DNA sequence: TGTGCCAGCAGCTCCTCGTTGGGACTCGGCACAGATACGCAGTATTTT. The rearrangement links TRBV5-6 to TRBJ2-3; D is possibly TRBD2 (6 bases). CDR3 size: 16 residues. Trimming took off 3 bases at V and 1 base at J, with 15 bases between the two ends. The germline V gene encodes CDR1 SGHDT and CDR2 YYEEEE. The full variable domain, rest sourced from reference TRBV5-6 and TRBJ2-3, is DAGVTQSPTHLIKTRGQQVTLRCSPKSGHDTVSWYQQALGQGPQFIFQYYEEEERQRGNFPDRFSGHQFPNYSSELNVNALLLGDSALYLCASSSSLGLGTDTQYFGPGTRLTVL.

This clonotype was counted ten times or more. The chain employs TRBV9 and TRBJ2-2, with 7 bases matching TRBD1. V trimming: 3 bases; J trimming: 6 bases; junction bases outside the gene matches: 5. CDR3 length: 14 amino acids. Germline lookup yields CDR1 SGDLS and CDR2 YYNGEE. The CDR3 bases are TGTGCCAGCAGCGGCTACAGGGGTGCCGGGGAGCTGTTTTTT. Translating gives CASSGYRGAGELFF.

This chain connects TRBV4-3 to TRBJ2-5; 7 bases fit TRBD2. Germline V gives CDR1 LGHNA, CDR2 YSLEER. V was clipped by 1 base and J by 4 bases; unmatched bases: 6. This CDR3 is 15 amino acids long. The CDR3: CASSQAGLTGETQYF. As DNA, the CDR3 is TGCGCCAGCAGCCAAGCGGGACTAACCGGAGAGACCCAGTACTTC.

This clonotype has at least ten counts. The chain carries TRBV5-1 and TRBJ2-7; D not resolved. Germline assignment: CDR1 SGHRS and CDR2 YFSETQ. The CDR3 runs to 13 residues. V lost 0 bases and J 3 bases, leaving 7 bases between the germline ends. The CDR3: CASSLGIGYEQYF. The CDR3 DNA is TGCGCCAGCAGCTTGGGTATCGGCTACGAGCAGTACTTC. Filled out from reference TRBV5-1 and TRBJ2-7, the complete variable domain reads KAGVTQTPRYLIKTRGQQVTLSCSPISGHRSVSWYQQTPGQGLQFLFEYFSETQRNKGNFPGRFSGRQFSNSRSEMNVSTLELGDSALYLCASSLGIGYEQYFGPGTRLTVT.

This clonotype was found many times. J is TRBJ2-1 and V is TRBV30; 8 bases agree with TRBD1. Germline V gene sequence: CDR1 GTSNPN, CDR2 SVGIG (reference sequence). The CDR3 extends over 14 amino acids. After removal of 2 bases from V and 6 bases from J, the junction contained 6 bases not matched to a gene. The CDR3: CAWSSDRVANEQFF. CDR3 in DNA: TGTGCCTGGAGTTCGGACAGGGTGGCCAATGAGCAGTTCTTC.

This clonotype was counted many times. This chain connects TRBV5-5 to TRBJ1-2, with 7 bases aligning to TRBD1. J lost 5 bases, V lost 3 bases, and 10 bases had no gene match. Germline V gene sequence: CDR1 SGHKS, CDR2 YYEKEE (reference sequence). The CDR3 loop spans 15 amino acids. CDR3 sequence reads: CASSSGGTAQYGYTF. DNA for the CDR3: TGTGCCAGCAGCTCGGGGGGGACAGCCCAATATGGCTACACCTTC.

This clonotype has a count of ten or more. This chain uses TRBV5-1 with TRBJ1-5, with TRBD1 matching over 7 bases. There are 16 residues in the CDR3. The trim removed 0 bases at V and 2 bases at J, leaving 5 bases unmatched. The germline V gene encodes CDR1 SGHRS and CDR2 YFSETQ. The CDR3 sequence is CASSLDGGGGNQPQHF. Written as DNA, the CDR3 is TGCGCCAGCAGCTTGGACGGAGGGGGCGGCAATCAGCCCCAGCATTTT.

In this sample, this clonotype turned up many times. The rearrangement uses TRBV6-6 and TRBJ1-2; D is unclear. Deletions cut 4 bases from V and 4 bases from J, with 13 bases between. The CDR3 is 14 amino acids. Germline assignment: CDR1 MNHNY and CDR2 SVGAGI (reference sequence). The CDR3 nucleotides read TGTGCCAGCAGTTTACCGGACGGTACCTATGGCTACACCTTC. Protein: CASSLPDGTYGYTF.

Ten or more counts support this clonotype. The CDR3 spells CASSTTFGRQSSYEQYF. In DNA form, the CDR3 reads TGTGCCAGCAGCACTACGTTTGGGCGACAAAGCTCCTACGAGCAGTACTTC. V and J are TRBV7-9 and TRBJ2-7; D remains ambiguous. Germline V lookup: CDR1 SEHNR, CDR2 FQNEAQ (reference sequence). Trimming took 5 bases from V and 0 from J, leaving 20 bases between them. The CDR3 runs to 17 residues. Looking up the rest from reference TRBV7-9 and TRBJ2-7 gives the full variable domain: DTGVSQNPRHKITKRGQNVTFRCDPISEHNRLYWYRQTLGQGPEFLTYFQNEAQLEKSRLLSDRFSAERPKGSFSTLEIQRTEQGDSAMYLCASSTTFGRQSSYEQYFGPGTRLTVT.

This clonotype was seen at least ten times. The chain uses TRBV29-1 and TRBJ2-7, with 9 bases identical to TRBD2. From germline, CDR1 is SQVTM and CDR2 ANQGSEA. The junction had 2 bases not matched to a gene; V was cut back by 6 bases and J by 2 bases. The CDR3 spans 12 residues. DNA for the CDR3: TGCAGCGTCGCGGGGGGGCCCTACGAGCAGTACTTC. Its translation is CSVAGGPYEQYF.

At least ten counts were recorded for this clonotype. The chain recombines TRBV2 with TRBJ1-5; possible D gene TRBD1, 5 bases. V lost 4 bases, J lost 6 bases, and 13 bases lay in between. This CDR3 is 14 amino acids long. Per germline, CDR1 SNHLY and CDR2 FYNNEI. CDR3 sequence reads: CASSGGQGGQPQHF. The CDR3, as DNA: TGTGCCAGCAGTGGTGGGCAGGGAGGTCAGCCCCAGCATTTT.

CDR3 in amino acids: CAISFSGGAQNEQFF. The CDR3 region has the DNA TGTGCCATCAGTTTTAGCGGGGGGGCCCAGAATGAGCAGTTCTTC. V is TRBV10-3 and J is TRBJ2-1; 11 nucleotides agree with TRBD2. Germline V lookup: CDR1 ENHRY, CDR2 SYGVKD. J was trimmed by 7 bases and V by 5 bases; bases with no gene match: 7. CDR3 length equals 15 residues.

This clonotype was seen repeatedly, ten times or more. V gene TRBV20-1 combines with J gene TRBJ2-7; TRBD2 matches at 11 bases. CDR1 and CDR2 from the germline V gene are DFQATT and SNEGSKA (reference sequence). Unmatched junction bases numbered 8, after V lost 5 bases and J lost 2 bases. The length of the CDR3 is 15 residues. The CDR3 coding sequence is TGCAGTGCTGCGCCACTAGCGGGGGTAGCCTACGAGCAGTACTTC. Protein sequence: CSAAPLAGVAYEQYF.

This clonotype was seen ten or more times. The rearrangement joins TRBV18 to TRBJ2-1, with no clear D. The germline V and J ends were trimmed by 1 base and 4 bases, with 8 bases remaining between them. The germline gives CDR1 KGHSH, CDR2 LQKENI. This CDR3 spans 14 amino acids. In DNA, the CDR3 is TGTGCCAGCTCACCACGAGTCGGGTACAATGAGCAGTTCTTC. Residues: CASSPRVGYNEQFF. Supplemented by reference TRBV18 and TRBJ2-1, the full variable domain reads NAGVMQNPRHLVRRRGQEARLRCSPMKGHSHVYWYRQLPEEGLKFMVYLQKENIIDESGMPKERFSAEFPKEGPSILRIQQVVRGDSAAYFCASSPRVGYNEQFFGPGTRLTVL.